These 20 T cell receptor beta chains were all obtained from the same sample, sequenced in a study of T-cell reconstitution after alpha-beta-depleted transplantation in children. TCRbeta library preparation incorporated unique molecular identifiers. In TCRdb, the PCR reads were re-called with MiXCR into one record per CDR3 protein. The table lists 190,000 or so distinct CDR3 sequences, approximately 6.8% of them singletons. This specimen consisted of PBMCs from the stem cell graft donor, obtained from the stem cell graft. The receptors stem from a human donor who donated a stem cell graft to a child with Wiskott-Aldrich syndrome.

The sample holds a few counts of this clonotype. This CDR3 is CASNGGGPGGEQYF. The DNA of the CDR3 is TGTGCCAGCAACGGAGGAGGGCCGGGGGGGGAGCAGTACTTC. V usage is TRBV7-2 and J usage is TRBJ2-7, with 8 bases fitting TRBD2. Germline CDR1 reads SGHTA; CDR2 reads FQGNSA. The CDR3 runs to 14 residues. The J segment lost 7 bases and the V segment lost 7 bases, leaving 12 bases of the junction unmatched. The full variable domain, completed using reference TRBV7-2 and TRBJ2-7, is GAGVSQSPSNKVTEKGKDVELRCDPISGHTALYWYRQSLGQGLEFLIYFQGNSAPDKSGLPSDRFSAERTGGSVSTLTIQRTQQEDSAVYLCASNGGGPGGEQYFGPGTRLTVT.

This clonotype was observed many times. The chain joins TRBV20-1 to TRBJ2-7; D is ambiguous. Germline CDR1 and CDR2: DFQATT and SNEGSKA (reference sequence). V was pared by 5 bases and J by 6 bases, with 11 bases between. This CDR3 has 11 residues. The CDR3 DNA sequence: TGCAGTGCTGGGGTAGTATCCGAGCAGTACTTC. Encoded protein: CSAGVVSEQYF.

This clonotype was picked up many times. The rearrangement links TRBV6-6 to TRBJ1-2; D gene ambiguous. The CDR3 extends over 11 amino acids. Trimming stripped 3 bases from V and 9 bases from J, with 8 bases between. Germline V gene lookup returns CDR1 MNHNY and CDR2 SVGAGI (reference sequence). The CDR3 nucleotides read TGTGCCAGCAGTTATGGTGTCCGCTACACCTTC. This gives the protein CASSYGVRYTF.

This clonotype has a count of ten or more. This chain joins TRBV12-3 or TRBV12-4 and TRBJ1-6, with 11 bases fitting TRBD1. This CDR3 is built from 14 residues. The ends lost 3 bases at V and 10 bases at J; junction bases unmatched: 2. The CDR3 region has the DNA TGTGCCAGCAGTTTCCGGGACAGGGGGTCACCCCTCCACTTT. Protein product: CASSFRDRGSPLHF.

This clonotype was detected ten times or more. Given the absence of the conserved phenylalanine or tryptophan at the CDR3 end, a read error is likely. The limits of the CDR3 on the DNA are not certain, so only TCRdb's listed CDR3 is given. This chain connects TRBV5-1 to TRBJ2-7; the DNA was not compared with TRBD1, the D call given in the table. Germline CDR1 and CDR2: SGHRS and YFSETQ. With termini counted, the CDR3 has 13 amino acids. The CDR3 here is CASSPGQGANEQH.

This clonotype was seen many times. The CDR3, as DNA: TGCGCCAGCAGCACCGGACAGGAGGGGACTAATGAAAAACTGTTTTTT. It codes for CASSTGQEGTNEKLFF. V gene TRBV5-1 combines with J gene TRBJ1-4, with 7 bases lining up with TRBD1. Germline CDR1 and CDR2: SGHRS and YFSETQ. With 4 bases clipped from V and 2 bases from J, the junction kept 8 bases outside the gene matches. CDR3 size: 16 residues. Full variable domain (rest looked up from reference TRBV5-1 and TRBJ1-4): KAGVTQTPRYLIKTRGQQVTLSCSPISGHRSVSWYQQTPGQGLQFLFEYFSETQRNKGNFPGRFSGRQFSNSRSEMNVSTLELGDSALYLCASSTGQEGTNEKLFFGSGTQLSVL.

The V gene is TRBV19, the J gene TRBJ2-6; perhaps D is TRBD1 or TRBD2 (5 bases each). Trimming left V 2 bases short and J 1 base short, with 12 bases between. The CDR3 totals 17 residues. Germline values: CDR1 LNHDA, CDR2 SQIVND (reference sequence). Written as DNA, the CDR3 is TGTGCCAGTAGTATACTGGGACGGCCTTCTGGGGCCAACGTCCTGACTTTC. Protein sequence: CASSILGRPSGANVLTF.

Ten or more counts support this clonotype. In nucleotides, the CDR3 is TGTGCCAGCGGTGGAACAGGGCAAGGCTACACCTTC. Translation: CASGGTGQGYTF. This sequence joins TRBV6-5 and TRBJ1-2, with D possibly being TRBD1 (6 bases). V was trimmed by 8 bases and J by 8 bases, leaving 15 bases between them. Germline CDR1 and CDR2: MNHEY and SVGAGI. The CDR3 contains 12 residues.

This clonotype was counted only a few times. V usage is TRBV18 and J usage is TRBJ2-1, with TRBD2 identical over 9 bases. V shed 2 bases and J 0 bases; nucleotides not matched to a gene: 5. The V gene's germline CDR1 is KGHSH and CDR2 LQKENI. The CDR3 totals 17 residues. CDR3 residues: CASSPMLAGSSYNEQFF. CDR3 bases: TGTGCCAGCTCACCAATGCTAGCGGGGAGCTCCTACAATGAGCAGTTCTTC.

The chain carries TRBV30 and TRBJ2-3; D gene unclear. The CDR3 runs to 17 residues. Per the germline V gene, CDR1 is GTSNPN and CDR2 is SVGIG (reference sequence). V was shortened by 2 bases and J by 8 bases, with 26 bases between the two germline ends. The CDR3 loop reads CAWSRGGGRRALGTQYF. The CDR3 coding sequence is TGTGCCTGGAGTCGTGGCGGTGGACGTCGGGCGTTGGGTACGCAGTATTTT.

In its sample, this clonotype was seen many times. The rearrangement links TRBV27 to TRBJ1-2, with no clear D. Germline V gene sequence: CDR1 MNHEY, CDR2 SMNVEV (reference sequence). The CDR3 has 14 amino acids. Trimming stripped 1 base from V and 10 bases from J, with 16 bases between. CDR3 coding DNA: TGTGCCAGCAGTTTATTCCCACGGGCAGAGGACTACACCTTC. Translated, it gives CASSLFPRAEDYTF.

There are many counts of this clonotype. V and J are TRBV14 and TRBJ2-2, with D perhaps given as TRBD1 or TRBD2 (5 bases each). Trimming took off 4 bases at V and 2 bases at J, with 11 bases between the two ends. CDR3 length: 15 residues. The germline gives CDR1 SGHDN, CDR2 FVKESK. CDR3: CASSPWDVNTGELFF. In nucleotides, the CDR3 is TGTGCCAGCAGCCCTTGGGACGTAAACACCGGGGAGCTGTTTTTT.

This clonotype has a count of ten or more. The CDR3 nucleotides read TGTGCCAGCAGCGTAGAGGGGGGAGTCACAGAGACCCAGTACTTC. Protein sequence: CASSVEGGVTETQYF. This chain joins TRBV9 and TRBJ2-5, with D perhaps being TRBD1 or TRBD2 (6 bases each). Germline values: CDR1 SGDLS, CDR2 YYNGEE. V was pared by 0 bases and J by 4 bases, with 13 bases between. The CDR3 sequence is 15 residues long.

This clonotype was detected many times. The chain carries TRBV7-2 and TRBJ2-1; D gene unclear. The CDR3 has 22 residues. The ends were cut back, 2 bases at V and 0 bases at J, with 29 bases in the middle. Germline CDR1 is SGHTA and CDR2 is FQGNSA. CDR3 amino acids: CASSLLAWGRTGAVASYNEQFF. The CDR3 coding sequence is TGTGCCAGCAGCTTATTGGCCTGGGGTCGGACCGGTGCTGTAGCCTCCTACAATGAGCAGTTCTTC.

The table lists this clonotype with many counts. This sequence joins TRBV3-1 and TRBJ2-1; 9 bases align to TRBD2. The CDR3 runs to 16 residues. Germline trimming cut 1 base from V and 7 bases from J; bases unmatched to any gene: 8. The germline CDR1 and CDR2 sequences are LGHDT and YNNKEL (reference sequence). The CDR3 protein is CASSQGGGGAWNEQFF. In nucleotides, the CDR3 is TGTGCCAGCAGCCAAGGGGGCGGGGGGGCCTGGAATGAGCAGTTCTTC.

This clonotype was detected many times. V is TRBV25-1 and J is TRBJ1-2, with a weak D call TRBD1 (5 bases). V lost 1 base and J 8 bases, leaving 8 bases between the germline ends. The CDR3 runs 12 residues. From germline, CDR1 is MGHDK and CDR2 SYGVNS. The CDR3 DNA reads TGTGCCAGCAGTGAATGGGGCCAGGGCTACACCTTC. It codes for CASSEWGQGYTF.

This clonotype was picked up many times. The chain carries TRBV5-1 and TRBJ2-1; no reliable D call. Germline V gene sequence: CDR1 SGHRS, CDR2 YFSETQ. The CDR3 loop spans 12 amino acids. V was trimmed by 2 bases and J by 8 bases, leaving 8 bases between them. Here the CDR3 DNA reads TGCGCCAGCAGCTTAAAGACATATGAGCAGTTCTTC. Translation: CASSLKTYEQFF.

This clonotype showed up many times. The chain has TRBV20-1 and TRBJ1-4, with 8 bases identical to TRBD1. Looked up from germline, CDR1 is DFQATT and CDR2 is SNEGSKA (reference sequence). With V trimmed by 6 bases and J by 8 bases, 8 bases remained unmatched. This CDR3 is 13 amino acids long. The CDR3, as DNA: TGCAGTGCAAGACAGGGGCGAGAAGAAAAACTGTTTTTT. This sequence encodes CSARQGREEKLFF.

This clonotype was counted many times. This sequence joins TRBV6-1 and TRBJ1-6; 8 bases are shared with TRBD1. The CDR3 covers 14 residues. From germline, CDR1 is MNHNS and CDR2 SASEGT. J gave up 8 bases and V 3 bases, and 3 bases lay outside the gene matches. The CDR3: CASSERQGHSPLHF. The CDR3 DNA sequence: TGTGCCAGCAGTGAGAGACAGGGGCATTCACCCCTCCACTTT.

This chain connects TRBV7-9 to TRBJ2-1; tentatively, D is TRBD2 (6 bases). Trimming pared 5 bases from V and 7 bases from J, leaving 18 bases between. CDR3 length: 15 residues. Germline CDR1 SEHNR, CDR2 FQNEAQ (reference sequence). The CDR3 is CASSPLSGFGNEQFF. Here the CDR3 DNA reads TGTGCCAGCAGCCCTCTGAGCGGGTTTGGGAATGAGCAGTTCTTC. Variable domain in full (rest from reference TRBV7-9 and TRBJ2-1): DTGVSQNPRHKITKRGQNVTFRCDPISEHNRLYWYRQTLGQGPEFLTYFQNEAQLEKSRLLSDRFSAERPKGSFSTLEIQRTEQGDSAMYLCASSPLSGFGNEQFFGPGTRLTVL.